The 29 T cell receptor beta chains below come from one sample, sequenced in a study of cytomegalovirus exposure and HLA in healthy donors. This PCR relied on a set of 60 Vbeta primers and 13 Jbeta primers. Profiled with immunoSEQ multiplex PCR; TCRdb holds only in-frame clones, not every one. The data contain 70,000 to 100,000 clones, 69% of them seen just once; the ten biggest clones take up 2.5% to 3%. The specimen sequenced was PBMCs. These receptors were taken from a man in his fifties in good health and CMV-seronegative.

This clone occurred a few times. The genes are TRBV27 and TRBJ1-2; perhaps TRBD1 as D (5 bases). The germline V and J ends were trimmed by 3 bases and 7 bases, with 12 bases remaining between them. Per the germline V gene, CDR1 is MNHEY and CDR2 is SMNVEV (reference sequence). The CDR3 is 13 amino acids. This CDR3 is CASSFQVGGGYTF. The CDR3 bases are TGTGCCAGCAGTTTTCAGGTCGGGGGTGGCTACACCTTC.

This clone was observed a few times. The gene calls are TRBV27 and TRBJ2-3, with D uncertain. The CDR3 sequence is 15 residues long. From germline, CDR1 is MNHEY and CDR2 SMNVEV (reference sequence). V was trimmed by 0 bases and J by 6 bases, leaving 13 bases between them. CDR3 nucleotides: TGTGCCAGCAGTTTATCGCCGGAAGACGGGGATACGCAGTATTTT. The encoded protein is CASSLSPEDGDTQYF.

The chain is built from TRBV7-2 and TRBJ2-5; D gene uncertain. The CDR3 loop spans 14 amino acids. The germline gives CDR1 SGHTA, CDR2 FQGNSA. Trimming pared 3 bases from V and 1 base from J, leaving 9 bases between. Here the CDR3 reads CASSFQRSQETQYF. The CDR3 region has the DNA TGTGCCAGCAGCTTCCAGCGTTCCCAAGAGACCCAGTACTTC.

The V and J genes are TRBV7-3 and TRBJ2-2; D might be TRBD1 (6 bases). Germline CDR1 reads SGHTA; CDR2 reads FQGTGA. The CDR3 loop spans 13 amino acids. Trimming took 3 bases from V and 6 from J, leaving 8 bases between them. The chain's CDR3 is CASSFTGPGELFF. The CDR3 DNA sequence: TGTGCCAGCAGCTTCACAGGGCCCGGGGAGCTGTTTTTT.

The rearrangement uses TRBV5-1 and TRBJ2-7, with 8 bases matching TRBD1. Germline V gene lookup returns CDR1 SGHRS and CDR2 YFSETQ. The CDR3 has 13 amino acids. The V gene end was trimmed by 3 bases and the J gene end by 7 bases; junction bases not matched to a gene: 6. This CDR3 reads CASSWDRWGEQYF. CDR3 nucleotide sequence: TGCGCCAGCAGCTGGGACAGGTGGGGGGAGCAGTACTTC. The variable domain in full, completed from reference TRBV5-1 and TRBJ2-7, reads KAGVTQTPRYLIKTRGQQVTLSCSPISGHRSVSWYQQTPGQGLQFLFEYFSETQRNKGNFPGRFSGRQFSNSRSEMNVSTLELGDSALYLCASSWDRWGEQYFGPGTRLTVT.

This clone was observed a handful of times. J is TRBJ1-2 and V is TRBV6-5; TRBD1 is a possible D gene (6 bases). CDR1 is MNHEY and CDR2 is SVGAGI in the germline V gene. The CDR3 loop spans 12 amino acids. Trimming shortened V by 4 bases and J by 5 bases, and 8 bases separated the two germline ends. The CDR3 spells CASSLQGYGYTF. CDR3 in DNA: TGTGCCAGCAGTTTACAGGGATATGGCTACACCTTC.

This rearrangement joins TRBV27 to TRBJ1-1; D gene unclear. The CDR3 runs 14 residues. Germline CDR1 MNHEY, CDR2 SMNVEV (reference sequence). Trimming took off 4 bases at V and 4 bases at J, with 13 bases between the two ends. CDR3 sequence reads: CASSYRAAGTEAFF. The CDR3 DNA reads TGTGCCAGCAGTTACCGGGCAGCGGGCACTGAAGCTTTCTTT.

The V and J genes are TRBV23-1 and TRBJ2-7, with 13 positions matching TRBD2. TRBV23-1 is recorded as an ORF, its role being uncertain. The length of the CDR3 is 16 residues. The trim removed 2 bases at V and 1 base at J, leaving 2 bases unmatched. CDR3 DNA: TGCGCCAGCAGTCAAAAGGGACTAGCGGGGTCCTACGAGCAGTACGTC. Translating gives CASSQKGLAGSYEQYV.

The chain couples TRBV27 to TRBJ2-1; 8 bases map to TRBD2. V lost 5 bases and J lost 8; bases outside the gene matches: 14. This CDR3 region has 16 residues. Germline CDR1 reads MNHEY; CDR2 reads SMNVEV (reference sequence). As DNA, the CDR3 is TGTGCCAGCAGTCCGCGACTAGCGTCGAGGTTTGATGAGCAGTTCTTC. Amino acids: CASSPRLASRFDEQFF.

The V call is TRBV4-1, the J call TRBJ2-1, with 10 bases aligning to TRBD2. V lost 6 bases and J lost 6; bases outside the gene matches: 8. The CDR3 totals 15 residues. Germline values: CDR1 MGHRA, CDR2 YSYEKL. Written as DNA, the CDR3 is TGCGCCAGCAGGATCCTAGCGGGAGTAGGCAATGAGCAGTTCTTC. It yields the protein CASRILAGVGNEQFF.

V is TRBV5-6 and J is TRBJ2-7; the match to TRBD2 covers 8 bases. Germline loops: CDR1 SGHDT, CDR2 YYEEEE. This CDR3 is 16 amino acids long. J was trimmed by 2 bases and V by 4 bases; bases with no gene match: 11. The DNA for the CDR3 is TGTGCCAGCAGCGACCTGACTAGCGATTTTACCTACGAGCAGTACGTC. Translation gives CASSDLTSDFTYEQYV.

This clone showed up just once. CDR3 DNA: TGTGCCAGCAGCCATTTAGGAGATCCGGGCGGGGAGCTGTTTTTT. Amino acids: CASSHLGDPGGELFF. The chain recombines TRBV14 with TRBJ2-2; no definite D call. The V gene's germline CDR1 is SGHDN and CDR2 FVKESK. This CDR3 is 15 amino acids long. The ends were cut back, 3 bases at V and 7 bases at J, with 15 bases in the middle.

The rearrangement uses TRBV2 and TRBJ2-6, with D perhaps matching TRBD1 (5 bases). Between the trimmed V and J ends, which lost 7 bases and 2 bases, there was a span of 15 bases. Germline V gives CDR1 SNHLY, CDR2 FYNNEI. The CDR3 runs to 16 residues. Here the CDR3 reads CASTRTLGAGANVLTF. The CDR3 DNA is TGTGCCAGCACTAGGACATTAGGGGCTGGGGCCAACGTCCTGACTTTC.

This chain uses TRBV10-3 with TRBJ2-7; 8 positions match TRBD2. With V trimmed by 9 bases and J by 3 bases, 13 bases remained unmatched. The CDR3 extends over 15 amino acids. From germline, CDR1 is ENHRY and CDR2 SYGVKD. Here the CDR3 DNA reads TGTGCCATTAGCGGTAGAAGCGGGGGAAACTACGAGCAGTACTTC. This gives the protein CAISGRSGGNYEQYF.

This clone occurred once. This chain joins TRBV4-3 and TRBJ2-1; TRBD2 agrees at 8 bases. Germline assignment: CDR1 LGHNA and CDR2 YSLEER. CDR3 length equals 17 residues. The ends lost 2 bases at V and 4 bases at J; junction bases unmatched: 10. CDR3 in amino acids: CASSQTWGGGMYNEQFF. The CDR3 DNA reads TGCGCCAGCAGCCAAACATGGGGCGGGGGGATGTACAATGAGCAGTTCTTC.

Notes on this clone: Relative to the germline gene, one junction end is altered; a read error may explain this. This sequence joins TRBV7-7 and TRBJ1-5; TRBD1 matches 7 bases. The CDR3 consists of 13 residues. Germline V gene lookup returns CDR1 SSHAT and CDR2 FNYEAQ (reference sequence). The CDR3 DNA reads TGTGCTAGCAGCTCACAGGGGTATCAGCCCCAGCATTTT. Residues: CASSSQGYQPQHF.

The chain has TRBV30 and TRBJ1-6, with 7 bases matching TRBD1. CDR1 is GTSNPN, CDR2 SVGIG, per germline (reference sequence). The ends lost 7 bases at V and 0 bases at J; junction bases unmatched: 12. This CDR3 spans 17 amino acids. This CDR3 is CASHAGTASSYNSPLHF. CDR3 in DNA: TGTGCCTCCCACGCTGGGACAGCGAGCTCCTATAATTCACCCCTCCACTTT.

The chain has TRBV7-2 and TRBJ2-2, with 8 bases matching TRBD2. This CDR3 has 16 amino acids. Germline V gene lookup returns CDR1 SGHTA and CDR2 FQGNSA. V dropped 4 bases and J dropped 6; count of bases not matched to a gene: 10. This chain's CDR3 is CASSSLGGGLAGELFF. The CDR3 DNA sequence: TGTGCCAGCAGCTCCCTAGGCGGGGGGCTCGCCGGGGAGCTGTTTTTT.

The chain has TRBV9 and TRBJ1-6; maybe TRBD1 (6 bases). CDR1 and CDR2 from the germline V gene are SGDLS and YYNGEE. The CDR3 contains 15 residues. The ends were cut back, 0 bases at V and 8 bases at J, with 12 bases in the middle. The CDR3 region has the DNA TGTGCCAGCAGCGTAGCTGGGGGCTGGGATTCACCCCTCCACTTT. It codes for CASSVAGGWDSPLHF.

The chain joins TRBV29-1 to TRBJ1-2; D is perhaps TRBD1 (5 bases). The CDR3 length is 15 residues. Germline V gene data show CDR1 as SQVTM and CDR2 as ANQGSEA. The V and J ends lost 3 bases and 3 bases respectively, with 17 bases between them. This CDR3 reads CSVEASPTGDYGYTF. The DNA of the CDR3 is TGCAGCGTTGAGGCGAGCCCCACAGGAGACTATGGCTACACCTTC.

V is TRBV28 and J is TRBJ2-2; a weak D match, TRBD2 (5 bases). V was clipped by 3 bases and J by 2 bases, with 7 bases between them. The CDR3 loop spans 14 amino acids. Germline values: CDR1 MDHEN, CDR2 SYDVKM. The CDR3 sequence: CASSFRGNTGELFF. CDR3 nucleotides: TGTGCCAGCAGTTTTCGGGGAAACACCGGGGAGCTGTTTTTT. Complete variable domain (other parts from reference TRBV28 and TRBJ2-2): DVKVTQSSRYLVKRTGEKVFLECVQDMDHENMFWYRQDPGLGLRLIYFSYDVKMKEKGDIPEGYSVSREKKERFSLILESASTNQTSMYLCASSFRGNTGELFFGEGSRLTVL.

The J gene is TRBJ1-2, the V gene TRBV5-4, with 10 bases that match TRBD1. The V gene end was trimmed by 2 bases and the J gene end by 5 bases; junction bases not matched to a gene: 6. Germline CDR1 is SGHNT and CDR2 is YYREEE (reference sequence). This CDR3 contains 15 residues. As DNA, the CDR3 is TGTGCCAGCAGCTTTTCGACAGGGGGCTGGTATGGCTACACCTTC. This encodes CASSFSTGGWYGYTF.

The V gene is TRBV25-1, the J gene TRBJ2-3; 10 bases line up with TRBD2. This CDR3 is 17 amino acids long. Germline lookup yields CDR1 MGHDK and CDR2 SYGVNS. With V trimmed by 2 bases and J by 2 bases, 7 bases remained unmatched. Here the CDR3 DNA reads TGTGCCAGCAGTGAAAGGGGTAGCGGGAGGTTCACAGATACGCAGTATTTT. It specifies CASSERGSGRFTDTQYF.

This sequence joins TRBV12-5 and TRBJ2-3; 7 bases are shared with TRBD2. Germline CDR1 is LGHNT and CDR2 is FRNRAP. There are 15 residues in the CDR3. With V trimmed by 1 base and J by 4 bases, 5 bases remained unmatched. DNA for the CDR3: TGTGCTAGTGGTTTGGGCGGGAGTAGCGCAGATACGCAGTATTTT. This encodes CASGLGGSSADTQYF.

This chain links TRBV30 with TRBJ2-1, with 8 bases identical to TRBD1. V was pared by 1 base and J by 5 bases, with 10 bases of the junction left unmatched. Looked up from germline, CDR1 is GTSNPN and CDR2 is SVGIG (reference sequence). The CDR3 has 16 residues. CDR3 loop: CAWSGGTGQVDNEQFF. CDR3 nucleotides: TGTGCCTGGAGTGGGGGTACGGGACAGGTGGACAATGAGCAGTTCTTC. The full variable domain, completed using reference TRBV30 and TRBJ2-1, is SQTIHQWPATLVQPVGSPLSLECTVEGTSNPNLYWYRQAAGRGLQLLFYSVGIGQISSEVPQNLSASRPQDRQFILSSKKLLLSDSGFYLCAWSGGTGQVDNEQFFGPGTRLTVL.

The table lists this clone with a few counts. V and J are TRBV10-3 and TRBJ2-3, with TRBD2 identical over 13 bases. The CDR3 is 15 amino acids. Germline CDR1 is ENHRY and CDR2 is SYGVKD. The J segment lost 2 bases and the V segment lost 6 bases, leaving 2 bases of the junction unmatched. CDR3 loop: CAISTSGGATDTQYF. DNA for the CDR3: TGTGCCATCAGCACTAGCGGGGGGGCCACAGATACGCAGTATTTT.

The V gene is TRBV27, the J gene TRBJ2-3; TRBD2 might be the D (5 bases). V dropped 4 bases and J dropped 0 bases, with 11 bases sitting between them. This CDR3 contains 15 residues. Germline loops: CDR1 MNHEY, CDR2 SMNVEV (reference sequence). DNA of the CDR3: TGTGCCAGCAGTTCCGACGGACTCAGCACAGATACGCAGTATTTT. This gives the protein CASSSDGLSTDTQYF.

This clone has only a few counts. This CDR3 is CSVRQGHQPQHF. For the CDR3, the DNA is TGCAGCGTACGACAGGGGCATCAGCCCCAGCATTTT. The chain combines TRBV29-1 with TRBJ1-5, with 8 bases matching TRBD1. V was clipped by 6 bases and J by 5 bases; unmatched bases: 3. The CDR3 spans 12 residues. Germline CDR1 is SQVTM and CDR2 is ANQGSEA.

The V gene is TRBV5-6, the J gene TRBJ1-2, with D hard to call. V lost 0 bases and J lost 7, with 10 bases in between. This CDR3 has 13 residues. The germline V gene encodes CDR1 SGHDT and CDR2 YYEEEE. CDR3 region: CASSLALYGGYTF. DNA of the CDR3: TGTGCCAGCAGCTTGGCGCTGTACGGTGGCTACACCTTC.